This TCR beta chain appears in the sequencing data of a study of post-analysis software for immune sequencing data. As for the study in general: In terms of disease course, relapsing-remitting, secondary progressive and progressive-relapsing multiple sclerosis were included.

As regards this clonotype: Its antigen is unidentified. This CDR3 fails to terminate in the conserved phenylalanine or tryptophan, so it likely reflects a read error.

cDNA libraries for TCR beta contained unique molecular identifiers. From 1 to 10 million T cells, 550,000 or so cDNA molecules were obtained. TCRdb re-derived calls from the PCR reads in MiXCR, one entry per CDR3 protein. This table holds about 180,000 distinct CDR3 sequences, approximately 30% found once. Germline lookup yields CDR1 SGHTA and CDR2 FQGNSA. The CDR3 has 16 residues. J lost 4 bases, V lost 5 bases, and 8 bases had no gene match. Findings and limits, study-wide: Included in a set of about 5 TRBV segments more frequent in patients than controls were TRBV5-6, TRBV5-1 and TRBV20-1. F measure clustering grouped samples strongly by preparation batch. Significantly lower normalized Chao1 diversity was seen in multiple sclerosis patients than in controls.

This clonotype was sampled from a girl between 5 and 17 years old with multiple sclerosis. The chain has TRBV7-2 and TRBJ2-5; 12 bases fit TRBD2. The source material was blood. The CDR3 is CASSPRASGRVETQYL. CDR3 DNA sequence: TGTGCCAGCAGCCCCCGGGCTAGCGGGAGGGTAGAGACCCAGTACCTC.